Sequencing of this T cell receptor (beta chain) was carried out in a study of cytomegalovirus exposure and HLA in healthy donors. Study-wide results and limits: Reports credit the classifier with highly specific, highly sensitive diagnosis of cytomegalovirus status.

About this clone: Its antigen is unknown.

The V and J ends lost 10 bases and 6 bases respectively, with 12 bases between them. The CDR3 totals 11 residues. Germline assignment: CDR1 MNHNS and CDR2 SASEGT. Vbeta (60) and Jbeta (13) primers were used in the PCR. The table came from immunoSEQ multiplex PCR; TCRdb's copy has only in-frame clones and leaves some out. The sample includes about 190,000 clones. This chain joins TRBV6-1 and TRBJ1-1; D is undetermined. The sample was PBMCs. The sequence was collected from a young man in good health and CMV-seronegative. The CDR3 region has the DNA TGTGCCACCGCATTAGGAGCTGAAGCTTTCTTT. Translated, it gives CATALGAEAFF.